A single sample is the source of the 6 T cell receptor beta chains below, sequenced in a study of blood T cell repertoires in COVID-19. The method was immunoSEQ multiplex PCR; TCRdb's version includes in-frame clones alone and lacks a portion of them. The data show some 520,000 clones, with approximately 92% seen just once and about 0.91% held by the top ten. The specimen sequenced was peripheral blood. The receptor set was obtained from a man younger than 30 with COVID-19, enrolled during active disease.

The chain couples TRBV6-5 to TRBJ1-5, with 10 bases identical to TRBD1. CDR3 length: 13 residues. Trimming removed 6 bases from V and 10 bases from J; junction bases left unmatched: 6. Germline lookup yields CDR1 MNHEY and CDR2 SVGAGI. The CDR3 sequence is CASSLDRGDPQHF. CDR3 in DNA: TGTGCCAGCAGCCTGGACAGGGGGGACCCCCAGCATTTT.

The chain couples TRBV28 to TRBJ1-1, with TRBD1 matching over 8 bases. The V gene end was trimmed by 4 bases and the J gene end by 11 bases; junction bases not matched to a gene: 9. The CDR3 has 13 residues. Per the germline V gene, CDR1 is MDHEN and CDR2 is SYDVKM. The CDR3: CASSSASGGLAFF. CDR3 DNA sequence: TGTGCCAGCAGTTCCGCCTCAGGGGGCTTGGCTTTCTTT.

V and J are TRBV10-1 and TRBJ2-1; 8 positions match TRBD2. The length of the CDR3 is 16 residues. Germline trimming cut 4 bases from V and 2 bases from J; bases unmatched to any gene: 7. Germline CDR1 WNHNN, CDR2 SYGVQD (reference sequence). The CDR3 protein is CASSAYGGAPYNEQFF. The CDR3, as DNA: TGCGCCAGCAGTGCTTACGGGGGGGCGCCCTACAATGAGCAGTTCTTC.

Details on this clone: Other nucleotide sequences from this sample produce the same CDR3. The chain is built from TRBV18 and TRBJ2-5, with D unclear. The CDR3 is 13 residues long. Germline CDR1 is KGHSH and CDR2 is LQKENI. Trimming pared 3 bases from V and 1 base from J, leaving 6 bases between. The CDR3 protein is CASSPGSQETQYF. In DNA, the CDR3 is TGTGCCAGCTCACCGGGCTCCCAAGAGACCCAGTACTTC. Together with reference TRBV18 and TRBJ2-5, the CDR3 gives the full variable domain: NAGVMQNPRHLVRRRGQEARLRCSPMKGHSHVYWYRQLPEEGLKFMVYLQKENIIDESGMPKERFSAEFPKEGPSILRIQQVVRGDSAAYFCASSPGSQETQYFGPGTRLLVL.

The V call is TRBV15, the J call TRBJ1-3, with unresolved D. Germline CDR1 reads LNHNV; CDR2 reads YYDKDF (reference sequence). The CDR3 has 15 residues. V was pared by 4 bases and J by 2 bases, with 12 bases between. The CDR3 region is CATSKTSRAGNTIYF. CDR3 coding DNA: TGTGCCACCAGCAAGACCTCGAGGGCTGGAAACACCATATATTTT.

The genes are TRBV4-1 and TRBJ2-7; 8 bases align to TRBD1. CDR3 length: 16 amino acids. The germline V gene has CDR1 MGHRA and CDR2 YSYEKL. Losses at the gene ends were 4 bases for V and 2 bases for J; bases not matched to a gene: 10. CDR3: CASSPRTGFEAYEQYF. CDR3 DNA sequence: TGCGCCAGCAGCCCCAGGACAGGGTTTGAAGCCTACGAGCAGTACTTC.